Following are 5 T cell receptor beta chains from one sample sequenced in a study of monozygotic twins with cystic fibrosis. Libraries were prepared by immunoSEQ multiplex PCR; TCRdb keeps only in-frame clonotypes and omits some of them. The table shows about 17,000 clones, with around 96% occurring only once. The material sequenced was blood. These receptors all come from a girl aged 2-9 years with cystic fibrosis.

J is TRBJ2-1 and V is TRBV23-1, with D maybe TRBD2 (6 bases). TRBV23-1 counts as an open reading frame of uncertain function. With 11 bases removed from V and 8 bases from J, the gap between germline ends came to 19 bases. CDR3 size: 13 residues. The CDR3 nucleotides are TGCGCCTCTTCGGAGGGCGCATCCGATGAGCAGTTCTTC. Protein product: CASSEGASDEQFF.

The chain is built from TRBV10-3 and TRBJ1-1; tentative D call: TRBD1 (5 bases). The V gene's germline CDR1 is ENHRY and CDR2 SYGVKD. V was pared by 4 bases and J by 0 bases, with 18 bases between. This CDR3 spans 17 amino acids. CDR3 protein: CAISGLGGSGMNTEAFF. The CDR3 DNA sequence: TGTGCCATCAGTGGTCTTGGGGGAAGTGGGATGAACACTGAAGCTTTCTTT.

This chain links TRBV7-8 with TRBJ1-4; TRBD1 matches 7 bases. Germline V gives CDR1 SGHVS, CDR2 FQNEAQ. V dropped 4 bases and J dropped 0; count of bases not matched to a gene: 8. This CDR3 spans 17 amino acids. CDR3 in DNA: TGTGCCAGCAGCTCCGGGGACAGAGCCGCAACTAATGAAAAACTGTTTTTT. Protein product: CASSSGDRAATNEKLFF.

The chain combines TRBV4-3 with TRBJ2-1; D not resolved. Germline assignment: CDR1 LGHNA and CDR2 YSLEER. The CDR3 has 14 residues. Trimming removed 1 base at V and 10 bases at J, with 14 bases between. The CDR3 reads CASSQVESSSEQFF. CDR3 sequence (DNA): TGCGCCAGCAGCCAAGTTGAAAGTTCCAGCGAGCAGTTCTTC.

The chain couples TRBV7-2 to TRBJ2-1, with a possible D match to TRBD2 (6 bases). Germline V lookup: CDR1 SGHTA, CDR2 FQGNSA. V lost 3 bases to trimming and J lost 10 bases, with 7 bases between them. The CDR3 is made up of 11 amino acids. The CDR3 loop reads CASSFAGEQFF. As DNA, the CDR3 is TGTGCCAGCAGCTTTGCGGGGGAGCAGTTCTTC.